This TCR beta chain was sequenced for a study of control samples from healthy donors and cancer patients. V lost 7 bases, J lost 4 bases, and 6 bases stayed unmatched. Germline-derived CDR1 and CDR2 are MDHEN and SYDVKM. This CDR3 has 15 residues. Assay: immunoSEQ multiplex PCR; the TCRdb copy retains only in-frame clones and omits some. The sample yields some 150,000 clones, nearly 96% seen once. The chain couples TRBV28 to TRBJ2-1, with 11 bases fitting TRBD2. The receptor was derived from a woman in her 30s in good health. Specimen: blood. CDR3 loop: CASTVGLAGYNEQFF. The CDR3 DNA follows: TGTGCCAGCACCGTCGGACTAGCGGGTTACAATGAGCAGTTCTTC.